This T cell receptor beta chain was recorded in a study of cytomegalovirus exposure and HLA in healthy donors. Findings and caveats of the study: It was shown in a later analysis that HLA-associated TCR beta chains were more clonally expanded than other, equally common chains.

Primers: 60 Vbeta forward and 13 Jbeta reverse. Produced via immunoSEQ multiplex PCR; TCRdb's table is partial and in-frame only. The table has approximately 150,000 clones, about 80% seen once. Those who donated were healthy bone marrow donors. Turning to this clone: Its antigen is undetermined.

Trimming removed 5 bases from V and 4 bases from J, with 12 bases in between. The CDR3 spans 14 residues. Germline CDR1 is MNHEY and CDR2 is SMNVEV (reference sequence). The clonotype comes from a man aged 35 to 55 in good health and CMV-seronegative. The chain carries TRBV27 and TRBJ1-5, with D possibly matching TRBD1 (6 bases). Sample: PBMCs. As DNA, the CDR3 is TGTGCCAGCAGTGCCAACAGGGTTAATCAGCCCCAGCATTTT. This encodes CASSANRVNQPQHF.